This T cell receptor beta chain was sequenced for a study of early T cells in non-severe SARS-CoV-2 infection. The V end was cut by 7 bases, the J end by 1 base, with 13 bases between. The CDR3 is 15 residues long. Germline assignment: CDR1 MNHEY and CDR2 SMNVEV (reference sequence). TCRdb redid the calling of the 5' RACE reads with MiXCR, one entry per CDR3 protein. The sample yields tens of thousands of distinct CDR3 sequences, about 9% seen once. The gene calls are TRBV27 and TRBJ2-2; D may be TRBD1 or TRBD2 (6 bases each). Sequenced here: whole blood, sampled at baseline. This clonotype originated in an adult who was a healthcare worker with PCR-confirmed SARS-CoV-2 infection or an uninfected control (not recorded which). The CDR3 spells CASMEGVLNTGELFF. The DNA for the CDR3 is TGTGCCAGCATGGAGGGGGTACTGAACACCGGGGAGCTGTTTTTT.